These 28 T cell receptor beta chains were all obtained from the same sample, sequenced in a study of cytomegalovirus exposure and HLA in healthy donors. In the PCR, 60 Vbeta and 13 Jbeta primers were used. Repertoires were generated with immunoSEQ multiplex PCR, while TCRdb's copy carries only in-frame clones and drops some. Here the sample table reports roughly 45,000 clones. The sample taken for sequencing was PBMCs. All receptors derive from a woman aged 30 to 39 in good health and CMV-seronegative.

The CDR3 region is CASSLAARETRETQYF. Here the CDR3 DNA reads TGCGCCAGCAGCTTGGCCGCGCGGGAGACGAGGGAGACCCAGTACTTC. This chain joins TRBV5-1 and TRBJ2-5; 7 bases are shared with TRBD2. The length of the CDR3 is 16 residues. The V segment lost 0 bases and the J segment 5 bases; nucleotides outside the gene matches: 10. Per the germline V gene, CDR1 is SGHRS and CDR2 is YFSETQ.

The rearrangement links TRBV6-1 to TRBJ2-5; tentatively, D is TRBD2 (6 bases). There are 12 residues in the CDR3. The V end lost 7 bases, the J end lost 9 bases, and 15 bases lay between the germline ends. In germline, CDR1 is MNHNS, CDR2 SASEGT. In nucleotides, the CDR3 is TGTGCCAGCAAAGGACTAACCCTTCCCCAGTACTTC. Translating it yields CASKGLTLPQYF.

The V call is TRBV28, the J call TRBJ1-3; TRBD1 might be the D (5 bases). This CDR3 has 13 amino acids. V shed 5 bases and J shed 0 bases, with 5 bases lying between them. Germline assignment: CDR1 MDHEN and CDR2 SYDVKM. Written as DNA, the CDR3 is TGTGCCAGCAGTCAGGGCTCTGGAAACACCATATATTTT. This gives the protein CASSQGSGNTIYF. The entire variable domain, with the rest obtained from reference TRBV28 and TRBJ1-3, is as follows: DVKVTQSSRYLVKRTGEKVFLECVQDMDHENMFWYRQDPGLGLRLIYFSYDVKMKEKGDIPEGYSVSREKKERFSLILESASTNQTSMYLCASSQGSGNTIYFGEGSWLTVV.

CDR3 in DNA: TGTGCCAGCTCTGCGGGAGTAGAGACCCAGTACTTC. It specifies CASSAGVETQYF. The chain joins TRBV28 to TRBJ2-5, with 7 bases identical to TRBD2. Germline CDR1 MDHEN, CDR2 SYDVKM. V lost 8 bases to trimming and J lost 4 bases; unmatched junction nucleotides: 4. The CDR3 extends over 12 amino acids.

This chain links TRBV5-4 with TRBJ1-2; D is undetermined. This CDR3 has 13 amino acids. CDR1 and CDR2 from the germline V gene are SGHNT and YYREEE (reference sequence). The V and J ends lost 0 bases and 4 bases respectively, with 7 bases between them. CDR3 sequence: CASSLGEGYGYTF. The CDR3 coding sequence is TGTGCCAGCAGCTTGGGGGAGGGCTATGGCTACACCTTC.

The V call is TRBV4-1, the J call TRBJ2-1, with D maybe TRBD1 (7 bases). The ends were cut back, 4 bases at V and 8 bases at J, with 21 bases in the middle. The V gene's germline CDR1 is MGHRA and CDR2 YSYEKL. The CDR3 contains 16 residues. CDR3 protein: CASSLSSGGNSDEQFF. CDR3 nucleotide sequence: TGCGCCAGCAGCCTCTCTTCAGGGGGGAATTCCGATGAGCAGTTCTTC.

The genes are TRBV4-3 and TRBJ2-3; D is unresolved. Per the germline V gene, CDR1 is LGHNA and CDR2 is YSLEER. This CDR3 is built from 15 residues. V gave up 0 bases and J gave up 0 bases, with 7 bases separating them. This CDR3 reads CASSQEAGSTDTQYF. The CDR3 DNA is TGCGCCAGCAGCCAAGAGGCAGGCAGCACAGATACGCAGTATTTT.

The chain couples TRBV18 to TRBJ1-2; 7 nucleotides line up with TRBD1. V was clipped by 6 bases and J by 3 bases; unmatched bases: 4. The CDR3 is 13 amino acids. Germline CDR1 and CDR2: KGHSH and LQKENI. The CDR3 nucleotides read TGTGCCAGCTCCCCAGGGACAGACTATGGCTACACCTTC. The encoded protein is CASSPGTDYGYTF.

V and J are TRBV28 and TRBJ1-4; no definite D call. With 3 bases removed from V and 0 bases from J, the gap between germline ends came to 14 bases. Looked up from germline, CDR1 is MDHEN and CDR2 is SYDVKM. CDR3 length equals 17 residues. The CDR3, as DNA: TGTGCCAGCAGTTTCCCGGTGAATAGTGCAACTAATGAAAAACTGTTTTTT. Amino acid sequence: CASSFPVNSATNEKLFF.

The rearrangement links TRBV6-5 to TRBJ1-4; D gene ambiguous. The CDR3 consists of 14 residues. The V and J ends lost 2 bases and 8 bases respectively, with 12 bases between them. Germline V lookup: CDR1 MNHEY, CDR2 SVGAGI. The CDR3 region has the DNA TGTGCCAGCAGTTACCAAGGACTAACCGAAAAACTGTTTTTT. It is translated as CASSYQGLTEKLFF.

This chain uses TRBV7-9 with TRBJ2-1; no firm D call. V was pared by 4 bases and J by 10 bases, with 14 bases between. CDR3 length: 13 amino acids. Germline loops: CDR1 SEHNR, CDR2 FQNEAQ (reference sequence). The CDR3 loop reads CASSSSRFAEQFF. As DNA, the CDR3 is TGTGCCAGCAGCTCCTCCAGGTTTGCCGAGCAGTTCTTC.

The rearrangement links TRBV9 to TRBJ2-1, with TRBD2 identical over 10 bases. CDR1 is SGDLS, CDR2 YYNGEE, per germline. With V trimmed by 6 bases and J by 6 bases, 6 bases remained unmatched. The CDR3 has 14 amino acids. CDR3 sequence: CASTLAGVGNEQFF. The CDR3 nucleotides read TGTGCCAGCACGCTAGCGGGAGTTGGCAATGAGCAGTTCTTC.

CDR3 nucleotides: TGTGCCAGCTCAGCCTCTCGACAGGGTCGAGCCTACACCTTC. Translation: CASSASRQGRAYTF. This chain links TRBV18 with TRBJ1-2; 7 bases align to TRBD1. CDR3 length equals 14 residues. The germline gives CDR1 KGHSH, CDR2 LQKENI. The V and J ends lost 5 bases and 10 bases, in that order; junction bases with no gene match: 13.

In DNA form, the CDR3 reads TGTGCCAGCAGTGGGGCTAGCGGGAGTGACGAGCAGTACTTC. The encoded protein is CASSGASGSDEQYF. This sequence joins TRBV6-1 and TRBJ2-5, with 10 positions matching TRBD2. The closer fit of TRBJ2-7 to the DNA end suggests the J call may be wrong. The germline gives CDR1 MNHNS, CDR2 SASEGT. The CDR3 has 14 amino acids.

The rearrangement uses TRBV6-5 and TRBJ1-2; 9 bases fit TRBD1. The CDR3 totals 14 residues. The V gene end was trimmed by 5 bases and the J gene end by 8 bases; junction bases not matched to a gene: 9. Per germline, CDR1 MNHEY and CDR2 SVGAGI. CDR3 nucleotides: TGTGCCAGCAGTCCGGACAGGGGAGAAGGCGGCTACACCTTC. It specifies CASSPDRGEGGYTF.

This chain joins TRBV7-8 and TRBJ2-3; D possibly corresponds to TRBD2 (5 bases). CDR1 SGHVS and CDR2 FQNEAQ come from the germline V gene. CDR3 length: 16 amino acids. The ends were cut back, 8 bases at V and 0 bases at J, with 18 bases in the middle. Here the CDR3 reads CASCLGASRSTDTQYF. The CDR3 DNA reads TGTGCCAGCTGTTTAGGAGCTAGCAGAAGCACAGATACGCAGTATTTT. The variable domain in full, completed from reference TRBV7-8 and TRBJ2-3, reads GAGVSQSPRYKVAKRGQDVALRCDPISGHVSLFWYQQALGQGPEFLTYFQNEAQLDKSGLPSDRFFAERPEGSVSTLKIQRTQQEDSAVYLCASCLGASRSTDTQYFGPGTRLTVL.

This chain joins TRBV10-3 and TRBJ2-1, with a possible D match to TRBD1 (6 bases). Per the germline V gene, CDR1 is ENHRY and CDR2 is SYGVKD. V shed 6 bases and J shed 6 bases, with 18 bases lying between them. The CDR3 totals 15 residues. DNA for the CDR3: TGTGCCATCAGGCTGGACTTACAGGGTGTCAATGAGCAGTTCTTC. Protein sequence: CAIRLDLQGVNEQFF.

The chain has TRBV6-1 and TRBJ1-1; a possible D gene is TRBD1 (5 bases). Germline CDR1 reads MNHNS; CDR2 reads SASEGT. The CDR3 loop spans 17 amino acids. V lost 2 bases, J lost 7 bases, and 23 bases lay in between. CDR3 loop: CASSELRQGSLYVEAFF. The CDR3 DNA is TGTGCCAGCAGTGAACTTCGGCAGGGCAGTCTCTATGTTGAAGCTTTCTTT.

V usage is TRBV19 and J usage is TRBJ2-3; D may be TRBD1 (6 bases). V dropped 6 bases and J dropped 5 bases, with 15 bases sitting between them. CDR3 length: 14 residues. Per the germline V gene, CDR1 is LNHDA and CDR2 is SQIVND (reference sequence). CDR3 nucleotides: TGTGCCAGTAGGAGCCAGGGGTTGGAAGATACGCAGTATTTT. It encodes CASRSQGLEDTQYF.

By frequency, this clone is medium-sized (0.01 to 0.1%). The chain uses TRBV6-4 and TRBJ1-5; D may be TRBD1 (5 bases). The CDR3 has 14 residues. Deletions cut 3 bases from V and 0 bases from J, with 6 bases between. Germline values: CDR1 MRHNA, CDR2 SNTAGT. As DNA, the CDR3 is TGTGCCAGCAGTGAAGGGGATAGCAATCAGCCCCAGCATTTT. Translated: CASSEGDSNQPQHF.

V usage is TRBV19 and J usage is TRBJ2-1; TRBD2 aligns across 10 bases. The CDR3 consists of 13 residues. Losses at the gene ends were 7 bases for V and 10 bases for J; bases not matched to a gene: 7. Looked up from germline, CDR1 is LNHDA and CDR2 is SQIVND (reference sequence). The CDR3 bases are TGTGCCAGTAAGGCTAGCGGGAGAGGGGAGCAGTTCTTC. It specifies CASKASGRGEQFF.

The chain carries TRBV30 and TRBJ1-2, with D perhaps TRBD1 (5 bases). Deletions cut 2 bases from V and 5 bases from J, with 15 bases between. Germline V gene data show CDR1 as GTSNPN and CDR2 as SVGIG (reference sequence). CDR3 size: 14 residues. CDR3 bases: TGTGCCTGGAGTACAACCGGGACTGCGTATGGCTACACCTTC. This gives the protein CAWSTTGTAYGYTF.

The chain links TRBV29-1 to TRBJ1-1; maybe TRBD1 (6 bases). Per germline, CDR1 SQVTM and CDR2 ANQGSEA. The CDR3 length is 16 residues. Trimming removed 7 bases from V and 0 bases from J, with 21 bases in between. CDR3 region: CSARGPESRVNTEAFF. DNA of the CDR3: TGCAGCGCCAGGGGACCCGAATCTCGGGTGAACACTGAAGCTTTCTTT.

This sequence joins TRBV2 and TRBJ1-2; D unclear. Deletions cut 9 bases from V and 5 bases from J, with 7 bases between. The germline V gene has CDR1 SNHLY and CDR2 FYNNEI. The CDR3 totals 10 residues. CDR3 coding DNA: TGTGCCAGGGGAGTTTATGGCTACACCTTC. As protein: CARGVYGYTF.

The chain employs TRBV4-1 and TRBJ2-2, with 7 bases matching TRBD1. Trimming removed 3 bases from V and 4 bases from J; junction bases left unmatched: 11. This CDR3 spans 17 amino acids. CDR1 and CDR2 (germline): MGHRA, YSYEKL. The CDR3 reads CASSQTPRQGSTGELFF. The CDR3 DNA sequence: TGCGCCAGCAGCCAGACACCCCGACAGGGTTCCACCGGGGAGCTGTTTTTT.

The V gene is TRBV2, the J gene TRBJ2-2; the match to TRBD2 covers 7 bases. The germline CDR1 and CDR2 sequences are SNHLY and FYNNEI. This CDR3 spans 14 amino acids. V gave up 8 bases and J gave up 2 bases; unmatched junction bases: 5. This CDR3 is CASGAGVNTGELFF. CDR3 nucleotide sequence: TGTGCCAGCGGGGCGGGAGTTAACACCGGGGAGCTGTTTTTT.

The rearrangement uses TRBV5-1 and TRBJ2-3; D gene unclear. The germline V and J ends were trimmed by 8 bases and 3 bases, with 7 bases remaining between them. Germline-derived CDR1 and CDR2 are SGHRS and YFSETQ. This CDR3 spans 11 amino acids. The CDR3 region has the DNA TGCGCCAGTGTTCTTACAGATACGCAGTATTTT. This codes for CASVLTDTQYF.

The chain combines TRBV28 with TRBJ2-7; a possible D gene is TRBD1 (6 bases). The CDR3 sequence is 12 residues long. V was cut by 6 bases and J by 3 bases, with 9 bases left in between. In germline, CDR1 is MDHEN, CDR2 SYDVKM. Written as DNA, the CDR3 is TGTGCCAGCAGGGGGGCGGTCTACGAGCAGTACTTC. Protein sequence: CASRGAVYEQYF.